This T cell receptor beta chain was retrieved from a study of PD-L1 blockade in urothelial cancer. Study background: At some point between 2014 and 2016 therapy began: atezolizumab 1,200 mg intravenously every 3 weeks. Typically, measured as a median, blood samples had 141,255 T cells.

Clones were read by immunoSEQ multiplex PCR, and TCRdb kept only the in-frame ones, dropping some. The table shows under 95,000 clones, with roughly 84% occurring only once. This sample's time point: pretreatment peripheral blood. Sample contribution per patient ranged from 1 to 8, covering pretreatment and on-treatment. This specimen consisted of PBMCs, obtained around atezolizumab (anti-PD-L1) treatment. The receptor comes from a man in his 60s with urothelial cancer.

CDR3 coding DNA: TGTGCCAGCTCACCTTCCCCCAGACCTAGCGGGGGTCGATCGACAGATACGCAGTATTTT. Amino acids: CASSPSPRPSGGRSTDTQYF. The chain is built from TRBV18 and TRBJ2-3; the match to TRBD2 covers 10 bases. There are 20 residues in the CDR3. The V gene end was trimmed by 3 bases and the J gene end by 3 bases; junction bases not matched to a gene: 18. The V gene's germline CDR1 is KGHSH and CDR2 LQKENI.